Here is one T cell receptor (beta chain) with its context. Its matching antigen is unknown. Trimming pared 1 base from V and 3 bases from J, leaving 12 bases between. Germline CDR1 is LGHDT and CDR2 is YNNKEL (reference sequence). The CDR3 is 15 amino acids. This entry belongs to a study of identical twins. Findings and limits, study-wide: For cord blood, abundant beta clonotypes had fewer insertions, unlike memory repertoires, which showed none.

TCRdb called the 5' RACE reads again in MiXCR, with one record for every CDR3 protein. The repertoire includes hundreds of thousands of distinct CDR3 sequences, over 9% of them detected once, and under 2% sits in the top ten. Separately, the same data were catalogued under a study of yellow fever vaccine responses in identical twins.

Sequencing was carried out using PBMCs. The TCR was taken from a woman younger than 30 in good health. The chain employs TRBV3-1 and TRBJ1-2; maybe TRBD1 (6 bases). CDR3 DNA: TGTGCCAGCAGCCAAGCCGGGGGCGGACACTATGGCTACACCTTC. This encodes CASSQAGGGHYGYTF.